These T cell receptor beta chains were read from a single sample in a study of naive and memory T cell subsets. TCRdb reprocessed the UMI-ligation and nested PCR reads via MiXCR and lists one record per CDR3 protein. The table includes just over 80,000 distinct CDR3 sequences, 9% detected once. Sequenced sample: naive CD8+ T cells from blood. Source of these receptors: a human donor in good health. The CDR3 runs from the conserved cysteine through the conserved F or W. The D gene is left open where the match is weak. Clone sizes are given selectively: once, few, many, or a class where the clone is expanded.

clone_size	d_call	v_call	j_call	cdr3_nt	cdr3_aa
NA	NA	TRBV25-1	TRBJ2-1	TGTGCCAGCAGTGACGAAGGGATTCTATGGATGGATGAGCAGTTCTTC	CASSDEGILWMDEQFF
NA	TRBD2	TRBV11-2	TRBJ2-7	TGTGCCAGCAGCTCAGGACTAGCGGCTTGGGAGCAGTACTTC	CASSSGLAAWEQYF
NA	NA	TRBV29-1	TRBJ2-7	TGCAGCGTGGGACCGGGCCTTTACTACGAGCAGTACTTC	CSVGPGLYYEQYF
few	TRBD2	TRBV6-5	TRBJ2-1	TGTGCCAGCAGTTACCCACAGCGGGAGACCTACAATGAGCAGTTCTTC	CASSYPQRETYNEQFF
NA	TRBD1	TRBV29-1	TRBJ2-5	TGCAGCGTTGAAGAGGGACAGGGGGAGGTTTTGACCCAGTACTTC	CSVEEGQGEVLTQYF
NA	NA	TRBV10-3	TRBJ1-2	TGTGCCATCACGTACGAGTTTTCTAACTATGGCTACACCTTC	CAITYEFSNYGYTF
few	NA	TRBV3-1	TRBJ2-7	TGTGCCAGCAGCCAAACGGACAGACATTACGAGCAGTACTTC	CASSQTDRHYEQYF
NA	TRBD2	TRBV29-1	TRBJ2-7	TGCAGCGCCTCGGGACTAGGAGCGCTCGAGCAGTACTTC	CSASGLGALEQYF
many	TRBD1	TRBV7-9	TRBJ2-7	TGTGCCAGCAGCCGCAGCCCGTTTACCGGGACAGAAACCTACGAGCAGTACTTC	CASSRSPFTGTETYEQYF
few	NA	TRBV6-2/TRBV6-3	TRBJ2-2	TGTGCCAGCAGTAGCTGGACTCGCCCCGGGGAGCTGTTTTTT	CASSSWTRPGELFF
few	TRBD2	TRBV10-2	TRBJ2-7	TGCGCCAGCAGTGGGATAGCGGGGAACTCCTACGAGCAGTACTTC	CASSGIAGNSYEQYF
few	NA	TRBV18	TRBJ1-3	TGTGCCAGCTCACCGGGGCCAGGCCGTGGAAACACCATATATTTT	CASSPGPGRGNTIYF
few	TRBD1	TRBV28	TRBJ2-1	TGTGCCAGCAGTCCGTACAGGGGTAGAAATGAGCAGTTCTTC	CASSPYRGRNEQFF
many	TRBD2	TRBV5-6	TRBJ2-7	TGTGCCAGCAGCTTCCAGACTAGCGGCCCCTACGAGCAGTACTTC	CASSFQTSGPYEQYF
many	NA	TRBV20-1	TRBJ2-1	TGCAGTGCTCCTCTTGATGGGGAGCAGTTCTTC	CSAPLDGEQFF
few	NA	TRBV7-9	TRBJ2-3	TGTGCCAGCAGCCAATCTCAGGGCACAGATACGCAGTATTTT	CASSQSQGTDTQYF
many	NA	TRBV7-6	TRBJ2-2	TGTGCCAGCAGCCCGAGTCCGGGACAGAACACCGGGGAGCTGTTTTTT	CASSPSPGQNTGELFF
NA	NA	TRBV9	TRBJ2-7	TGTGCCAGCAGCGTAGAAGGTTACGAGCAGTACTTC	CASSVEGYEQYF
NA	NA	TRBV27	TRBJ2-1	TGTGCCAGCAGTGATGGGAGCTCCTACAATGAGCAGTTCTTC	CASSDGSSYNEQFF